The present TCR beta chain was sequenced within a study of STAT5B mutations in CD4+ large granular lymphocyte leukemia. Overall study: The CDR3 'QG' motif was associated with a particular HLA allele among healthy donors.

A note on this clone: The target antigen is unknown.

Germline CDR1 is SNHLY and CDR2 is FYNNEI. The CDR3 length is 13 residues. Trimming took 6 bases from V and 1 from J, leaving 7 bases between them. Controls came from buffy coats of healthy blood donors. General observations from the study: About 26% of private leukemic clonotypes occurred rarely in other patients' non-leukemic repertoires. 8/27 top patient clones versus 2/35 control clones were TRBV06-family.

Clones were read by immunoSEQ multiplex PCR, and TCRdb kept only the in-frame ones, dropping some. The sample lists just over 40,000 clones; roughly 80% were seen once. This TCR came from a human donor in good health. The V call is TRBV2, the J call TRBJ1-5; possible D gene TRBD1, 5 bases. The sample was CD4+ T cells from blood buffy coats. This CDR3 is CASSGDSNQPQHF. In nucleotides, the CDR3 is TGTGCCAGCAGCGGGGACAGCAATCAGCCCCAGCATTTT.